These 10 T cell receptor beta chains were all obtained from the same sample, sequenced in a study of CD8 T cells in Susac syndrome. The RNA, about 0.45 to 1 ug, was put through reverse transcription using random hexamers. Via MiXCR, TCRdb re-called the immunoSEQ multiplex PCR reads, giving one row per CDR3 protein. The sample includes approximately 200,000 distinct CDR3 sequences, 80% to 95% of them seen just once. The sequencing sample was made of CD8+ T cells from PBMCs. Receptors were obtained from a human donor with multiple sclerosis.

This chain's CDR3 is CSARRSPGLAGERTRTDTQYF. CDR3 coding DNA: TGCAGTGCTAGACGCTCTCCGGGACTAGCGGGAGAACGGACCCGCACAGATACGCAGTATTTT. The genes are TRBV20-1 and TRBJ2-3, with 14 positions matching TRBD2. The length of the CDR3 is 21 residues. Germline CDR1 and CDR2: DFQATT and SNEGSKA (reference sequence). After removal of 2 bases from V and 1 base from J, the junction contained 17 bases not matched to a gene.

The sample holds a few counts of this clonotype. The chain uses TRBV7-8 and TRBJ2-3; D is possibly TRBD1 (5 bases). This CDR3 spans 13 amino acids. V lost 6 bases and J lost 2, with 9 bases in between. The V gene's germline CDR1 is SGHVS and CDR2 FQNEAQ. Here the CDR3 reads CASRSRATDTQYF. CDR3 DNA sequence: TGTGCCAGCAGGTCCAGGGCCACAGATACGCAGTATTTT.

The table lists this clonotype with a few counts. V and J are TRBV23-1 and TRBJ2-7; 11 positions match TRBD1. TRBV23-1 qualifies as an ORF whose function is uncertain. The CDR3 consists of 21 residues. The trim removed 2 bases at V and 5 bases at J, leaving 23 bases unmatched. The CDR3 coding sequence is TGCGCCAGCAGTCAACCGCACATCCTCGGACAGGGGGCGATTCGTTGCCACGAGCAGTACTTC. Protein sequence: CASSQPHILGQGAIRCHEQYF.

CDR3 sequence reads: CAWSVGLGVEPQHF. The CDR3 DNA reads TGTGCCTGGAGTGTAGGTTTAGGGGTAGAGCCCCAGCATTTT. The chain employs TRBV30 and TRBJ1-5, with a tentative D call TRBD1 (5 bases). V lost 0 bases and J 8 bases, leaving 14 bases between the germline ends. CDR3 length equals 14 residues. CDR1 GTSNPN and CDR2 SVGIG come from the germline V gene (reference sequence).

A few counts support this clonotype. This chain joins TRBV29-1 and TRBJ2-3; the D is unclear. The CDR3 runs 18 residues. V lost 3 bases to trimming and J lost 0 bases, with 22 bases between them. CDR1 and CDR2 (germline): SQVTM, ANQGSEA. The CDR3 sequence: CSVEGYLHEDGSTDTQYF. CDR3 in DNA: TGCAGCGTTGAGGGGTACCTACACGAGGACGGTAGCACAGATACGCAGTATTTT.

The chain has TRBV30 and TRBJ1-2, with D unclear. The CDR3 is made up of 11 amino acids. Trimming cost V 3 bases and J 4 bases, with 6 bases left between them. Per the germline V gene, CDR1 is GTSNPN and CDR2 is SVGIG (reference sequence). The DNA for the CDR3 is TGTGCCTGGAGCGACGGCTATGGCTACACCTTC. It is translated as CAWSDGYGYTF.

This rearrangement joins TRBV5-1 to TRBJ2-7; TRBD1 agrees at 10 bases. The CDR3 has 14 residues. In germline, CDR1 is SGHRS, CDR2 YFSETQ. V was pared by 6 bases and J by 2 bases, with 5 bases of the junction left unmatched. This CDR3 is CASTSGTGAYEQYF. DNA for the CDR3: TGCGCCAGCACGTCCGGGACAGGGGCCTACGAGCAGTACTTC.

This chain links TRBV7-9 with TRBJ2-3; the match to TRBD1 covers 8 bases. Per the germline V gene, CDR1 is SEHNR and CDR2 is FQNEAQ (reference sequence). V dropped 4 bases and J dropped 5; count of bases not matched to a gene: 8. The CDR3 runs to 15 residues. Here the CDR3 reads CASSYETGVGDTQYF. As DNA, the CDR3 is TGTGCCAGCAGCTATGAGACAGGGGTGGGAGATACGCAGTATTTT.

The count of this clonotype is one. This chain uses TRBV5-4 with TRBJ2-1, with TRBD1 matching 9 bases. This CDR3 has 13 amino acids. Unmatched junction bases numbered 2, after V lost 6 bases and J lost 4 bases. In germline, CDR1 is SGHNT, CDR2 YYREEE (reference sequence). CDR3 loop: CASTGQGYNEQFF. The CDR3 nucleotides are TGTGCCAGCACCGGACAGGGGTACAATGAGCAGTTCTTC.

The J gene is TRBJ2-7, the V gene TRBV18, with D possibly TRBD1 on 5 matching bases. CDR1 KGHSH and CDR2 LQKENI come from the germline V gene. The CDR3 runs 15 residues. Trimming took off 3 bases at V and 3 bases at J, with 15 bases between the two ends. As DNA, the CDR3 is TGTGCCAGCTCACCCTTGGACACGGATAGCTACGAGCAGTACTTC. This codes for CASSPLDTDSYEQYF.